This is a list of T cell receptor beta chains from one sample in a study of blood T cell repertoires in COVID-19. Some clones are missing from TCRdb's copy, which holds only in-frame ones; the method was immunoSEQ multiplex PCR. This sample carries over 300,000 clones, over 75% of them seen once, and the ten largest clones take 10%. Material: PBMCs or T cells enriched from blood (not recorded which). These receptor sequences come from a woman aged 18-29 years who had recovered from COVID-19. Both conserved end residues are part of each CDR3. Fields, in order: D gene, clone size, J gene, V gene, CDR3 DNA, CDR3 protein. The D gene is left open where the match is weak. For some rows the clone size is stated as once, few or many, or as a class when expanded; others skip it.

- - TRBJ2-3 TRBV6-5 TGTGCCAGCAGTAGGACAACGAGCACAGATACGCAGTATTTT CASSRTTSTDTQYF
- - TRBJ2-7 TRBV4-1 TGCGCCAGCAGCCAGACAGGTTCCTACGAGCAGTACTTC CASSQTGSYEQYF
- few TRBJ1-5 TRBV7-9 TGTGCCAGCAGCTCCGGGGGTTCGGGTCAGCCCCAGCATTTT CASSSGGSGQPQHF
- - TRBJ1-4 TRBV19 TGTGCCAGTAGTGCACAGGCGTCTCAAGAAAAACTGTTTTTT CASSAQASQEKLFF
TRBD1 - TRBJ1-5 TRBV19 TGTGCCAGCGGGACAGGGGATATGGGGGGTCAGCCCCAGCATTTT CASGTGDMGGQPQHF
TRBD1 - TRBJ1-4 TRBV5-1 TGCGCCAGCAGCAGGCGACAGGGTACGGCTGAAAAACTGTTTTTT CASSRRQGTAEKLFF
TRBD1 once TRBJ1-2 TRBV6-5 TGTGCCAGCAGTTACGAAGACAGGGGTAAAGGCTACACCTTC CASSYEDRGKGYTF
- - TRBJ1-2 TRBV19 TGTGCCAGTACCGTCGCGGGGGGCGTCACCTATGGCTACACCTTC CASTVAGGVTYGYTF
- - TRBJ1-1 TRBV19 TGTGCCAGCGGAGGACTAAACGGCGCTGAAGCTTTCTTT CASGGLNGAEAFF
TRBD1 - TRBJ1-4 TRBV5-1 TGCGCCAGCAGCTTGGCAGGACAGGGCTATGAAAAACTGTTTTTT CASSLAGQGYEKLFF
TRBD2 - TRBJ2-2 TRBV14 TGTGCCAGCAGCCCAAGGCTAGCGGACACCGGGGAGCTGTTTTTT CASSPRLADTGELFF
TRBD2 - TRBJ2-6 TRBV19 TGTGCCAGTACCTCGCGGGGGGAGGGGGCCAACGTCCTGACTTTC CASTSRGEGANVLTF
TRBD2 - TRBJ2-3 TRBV30 TGTGCCTCCTCTAGCGGGGGGCGTACGGATACGCAGTATTTT CASSSGGRTDTQYF
- - TRBJ1-4 TRBV9 TGTGCCAGCAGCCCGGCGGACACTTTAGGAGAAAAACTGTTTTTT CASSPADTLGEKLFF
- many TRBJ1-2 TRBV12-3/TRBV12-4 TGTGCCAGCACCCCCCAGGGTAACTATGGCTACACCTTC CASTPQGNYGYTF
- - TRBJ2-7 TRBV3-1/TRBV3-2 TGTGCCAGCAGCCGCTCCACCACAGGGTCCTGGTCCTACGAGCAGTACTTC CASSRSTTGSWSYEQYF
- - TRBJ2-1 TRBV7-8 TGTGCCAGCAGCTGGCACCGGGACTCCTCCTACAATGAGCAGTTCTTC CASSWHRDSSYNEQFF
- - TRBJ1-1 TRBV19 TGTGCCAGTACTCTCCGCGGACAGAATGAAGCTTTCTTT CASTLRGQNEAFF
- - TRBJ1-1 TRBV6-6 TGTGCCAGCAGTTACAGGCAGGAGAACACTGAAGCTTTCTTT CASSYRQENTEAFF
- - TRBJ1-5 TRBV19 TGTGCCAGTAGTACGGCAGGTGGCAATCAGCCCCAGCATTTT CASSTAGGNQPQHF
- - TRBJ1-3 TRBV11-2 TGTGCCAGCAGCTCGGCTGGAAACACCATATATTTT CASSSAGNTIYF
- - TRBJ2-3 TRBV24-1 TGTGCCACTGAGGCCCCAAATCGGGATACGCAGTATTTT CATEAPNRDTQYF
TRBD2 - TRBJ2-5 TRBV5-1 TGCGCCAGCAGCTTGACCACTAGCGGGCAAGAGACCCAGTACTTC CASSLTTSGQETQYF
TRBD1 - TRBJ1-1 TRBV7-9 TGTGCCAGCAGCGACGACAGGGGGCGAAACACTGAAGCTTTCTTT CASSDDRGRNTEAFF
TRBD1 many TRBJ1-4 TRBV6-1 TGTGCCAGCAGTGAAAGGCAGGGGGGCGCGACTAATGAAAAACTGTTTTTT CASSERQGGATNEKLFF
TRBD1 once TRBJ1-1 TRBV27 TGTGCCAGCCGGGACAGGGGTCTCATGAACACTGAAGCTTTCTTT CASRDRGLMNTEAFF
TRBD1 - TRBJ1-2 TRBV19 TGTGCCAGTAGCCCGGGACAGGGCGCATCTAAGCTGGGCTACACCTTC CASSPGQGASKLGYTF
TRBD2 few TRBJ2-7 TRBV13 TGTGCCAGCAGCGTCGGGACTAGCGGCTACGAGCAGTACTTC CASSVGTSGYEQYF
TRBD1 - TRBJ1-2 TRBV5-5 TGTGCCAGCAGCATGTCACAGGGGGATGGCTACACCTTC CASSMSQGDGYTF
TRBD1 - TRBJ2-3 TRBV7-2 TGTGCCAGCAGCCTGACAGGGGATACGCAGTATTTT CASSLTGDTQYF
- once TRBJ2-7 TRBV28 TGTGCCAGCAGTTTTCTTCCCGACAGGGACTGGGGGGCTTACTACGAGCAGTACTTC CASSFLPDRDWGAYYEQYF
- few TRBJ1-1 TRBV7-3 TGTGCCAGCAGCCCCACGCCGGGGGTAGTAGCTTTCTTT CASSPTPGVVAFF
- - TRBJ2-2 TRBV5-6 TGTGCCAGCAGCCCCGGGGTTTGGGGCGGGGAGCTGTTTTTT CASSPGVWGGELFF